This T cell receptor (beta chain) was observed in a study of OX40 agonist ivuxolimab in advanced cancers. Study as a whole: The treatment was a fully human IgG2 OX40 agonist, ivuxolimab. From 23 to 79 years was the age range, with a mean of about 54 years, and approximately 84% were male.

Regarding this clone: What it binds is not known.

Method: immunoSEQ multiplex PCR; TCRdb's copy keeps in-frame clones and lacks some. The repertoire has 60,000 to 80,000 clones, approximately 90% of them found once; the top ten carry roughly 8.2%. With 8 bases removed from V and 1 base from J, the gap between germline ends came to 16 bases. The germline V gene encodes CDR1 SGHNT and CDR2 YYREEE (reference sequence). There are 16 residues in the CDR3. Overall study results and limits: Among the lowest levels of clonal expansion were found in partial responders at 0.1-3.0 mg/kg. Some patients who did not respond also had low normalized T-cell clonal expansion.

This receptor was identified in an adult with an advanced solid tumor such as melanoma, head and neck, liver or kidney cancer. This specimen was CD4+ or CD8+ T cells sorted from blood, taken in a trial of the OX40 agonist ivuxolimab. This sequence joins TRBV5-4 and TRBJ1-6; possible D gene TRBD1, 6 bases. The chain's CDR3 is CASTTGPRSYNSPLHF. CDR3 bases: TGTGCCAGTACTACAGGGCCCAGGTCCTATAATTCACCCCTCCACTTT.